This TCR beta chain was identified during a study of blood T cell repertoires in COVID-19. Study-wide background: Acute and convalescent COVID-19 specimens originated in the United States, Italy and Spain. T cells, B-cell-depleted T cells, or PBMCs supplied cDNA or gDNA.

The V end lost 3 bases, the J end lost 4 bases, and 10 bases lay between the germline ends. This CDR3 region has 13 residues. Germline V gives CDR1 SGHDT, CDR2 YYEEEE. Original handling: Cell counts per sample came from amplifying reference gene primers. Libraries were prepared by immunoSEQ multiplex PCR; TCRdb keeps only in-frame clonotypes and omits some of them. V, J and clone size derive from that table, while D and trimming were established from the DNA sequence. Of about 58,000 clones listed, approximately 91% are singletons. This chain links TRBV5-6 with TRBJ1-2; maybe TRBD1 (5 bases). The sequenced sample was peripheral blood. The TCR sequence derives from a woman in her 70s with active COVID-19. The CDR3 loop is CASSSGMIYGYTF. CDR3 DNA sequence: TGTGCCAGCAGCTCAGGGATGATCTATGGCTACACCTTC. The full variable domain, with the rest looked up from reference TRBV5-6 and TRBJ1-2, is DAGVTQSPTHLIKTRGQQVTLRCSPKSGHDTVSWYQQALGQGPQFIFQYYEEEERQRGNFPDRFSGHQFPNYSSELNVNALLLGDSALYLCASSSGMIYGYTFGSGTRLTVV.